These T cell receptor beta chains were read from a single sample in a study of identical twins. TCRdb used MiXCR to reprocess the 5' RACE reads, holding one entry per CDR3 protein. The sample lists around 500,000 distinct CDR3 sequences; 11% to 15% were seen once. The data also belong to a second study, concerning yellow fever vaccine responses in identical twins.

The source material was CD4+ T cells sorted from blood. The receptors stem from a woman younger than 30 in good health. CDR3s include the opening cysteine and the closing phenylalanine or tryptophan. The D gene is left open where the match is weak. Some rows mark clone size as missing; the rest say once, few, many or name a class of expanded clone.

>TRBV7-8|TRBD1|-|TRBJ2-7
CASSTDRPNYEQYF
TGTGCCAGCAGCACGGACAGGCCGAACTACGAGCAGTACTTC
>TRBV13|-|-|TRBJ1-6
CASSSYRNSPLHF
TGTGCCAGCAGCTCGTACAGAAATTCACCCCTCCACTTT
>TRBV24-1|-|-|TRBJ2-3
CATSDPAGTYTQYF
TGTGCCACCAGTGACCCCGCAGGGACATATACGCAGTATTTT
>TRBV29-1|-|few|TRBJ2-3
CSVDYRADTQYF
TGCAGCGTTGATTACAGGGCAGATACGCAGTATTTT
>TRBV7-9|-|few|TRBJ2-3
CASSGGVPSGGDTQYF
TGTGCCAGCAGCGGAGGAGTACCCTCTGGGGGAGATACGCAGTATTTT
>TRBV3-1|-|few|TRBJ2-1
CASSHPPNEQFF
TGTGCCAGCAGCCACCCTCCTAATGAGCAGTTCTTC
>TRBV7-2|TRBD2|-|TRBJ2-3
CASSEFSGRVYADTQYF
TGTGCCAGCAGCGAATTTAGCGGGAGGGTATACGCAGATACGCAGTATTTT
>TRBV18|-|few|TRBJ2-2
CASSRSITDTGELFF
TGTGCCAGCTCACGATCAATAACAGACACCGGGGAGCTGTTTTTT
>TRBV6-1|-|few|TRBJ2-5
CASSKIGHGETQYF
TGTGCCAGCTCAAAGATCGGTCACGGAGAGACCCAGTACTTC
>TRBV7-8|TRBD2|few|TRBJ2-1
CASSPRGLAGLVEQFF
TGTGCCAGCAGTCCAAGGGGGCTAGCGGGGTTGGTTGAGCAGTTCTTC
>TRBV5-1|-|few|TRBJ1-1
CASSLRDQAFF
TGCGCCAGCAGCTTGAGGGACCAAGCTTTCTTT
>TRBV21-1|-|few|TRBJ2-1
CASSRSSGTDVMDEQFF
TGTGCCAGCAGCAGAAGCTCCGGGACAGATGTTATGGATGAGCAGTTCTTC
>TRBV7-9|-|many|TRBJ1-6
CASSGQYNSPLHF
TGTGCCAGCAGCGGACAGTATAATTCACCCCTCCACTTT
>TRBV29-1|TRBD1|few|TRBJ2-7
CSVSETGGADEQYF
TGCAGCGTTAGTGAGACAGGGGGTGCCGACGAGCAGTACTTC
>TRBV11-2|-|-|TRBJ2-2
CASRPTIPGPGELFF
TGTGCCAGCAGGCCTACGATACCCGGCCCCGGGGAGCTGTTTTTT
>TRBV20-1|TRBD2|-|TRBJ2-1
CSALLAGVDEQFF
TGCAGTGCTCTATTAGCGGGAGTGGATGAGCAGTTCTTC
>TRBV20-1|TRBD1|-|TRBJ2-6
CSAQDRGTLGGANVLTF
TGCAGTGCTCAGGACAGGGGGACCTTGGGAGGGGCCAACGTCCTGACTTTC
>TRBV4-3|-|few|TRBJ2-1
CASSWGSKDNEQFF
TGCGCCAGCAGCTGGGGGTCAAAGGACAATGAGCAGTTCTTC
>TRBV20-1|-|few|TRBJ1-1
CSASGEAFF
TGCAGTGCTAGCGGTGAAGCTTTCTTT
>TRBV7-9|TRBD1|-|TRBJ2-7
CASSLVGRGSYEQYF
TGTGCCAGCAGCTTAGTGGGCAGGGGGTCCTACGAGCAGTACTTC
>TRBV28|-|-|TRBJ2-1
CASSNAWDGQPEQFF
TGTGCCAGCAGTAATGCGTGGGATGGACAGCCTGAGCAGTTCTTC
>TRBV2|-|-|TRBJ2-3
CASSAGLLSTDTQYF
TGTGCCAGCAGTGCGGGTCTTTTGAGCACAGATACGCAGTATTTT
>TRBV27|-|few|TRBJ2-7
CASSLAPGRASYEQYF
TGTGCCAGCAGTTTGGCCCCGGGACGCGCATCCTACGAGCAGTACTTC
>TRBV2|TRBD1|-|TRBJ2-2
CASSDRGLTGELFF
TGTGCCAGCAGTGACAGGGGGCTTACCGGGGAGCTGTTTTTT
>TRBV20-1|TRBD1|-|TRBJ1-6
CSAIRPRGNNSPLHF
TGCAGTGCTATCCGACCCAGGGGGAATAATTCACCCCTCCACTTT
>TRBV7-2|-|-|TRBJ2-3
CAETGDTDTQYF
TGTGCCGAGACTGGGGACACAGATACGCAGTATTTT